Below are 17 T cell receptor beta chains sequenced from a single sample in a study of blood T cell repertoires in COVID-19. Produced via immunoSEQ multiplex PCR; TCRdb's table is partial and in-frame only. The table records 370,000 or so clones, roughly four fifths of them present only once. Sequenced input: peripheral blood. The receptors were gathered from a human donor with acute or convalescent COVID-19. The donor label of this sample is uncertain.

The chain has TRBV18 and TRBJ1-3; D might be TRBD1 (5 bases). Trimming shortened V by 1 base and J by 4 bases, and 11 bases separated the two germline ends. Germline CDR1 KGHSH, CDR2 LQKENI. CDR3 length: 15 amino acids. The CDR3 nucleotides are TGTGCCAGCTCACCACGGACAAACAGGGGAAACACCATATATTTT. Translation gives CASSPRTNRGNTIYF.

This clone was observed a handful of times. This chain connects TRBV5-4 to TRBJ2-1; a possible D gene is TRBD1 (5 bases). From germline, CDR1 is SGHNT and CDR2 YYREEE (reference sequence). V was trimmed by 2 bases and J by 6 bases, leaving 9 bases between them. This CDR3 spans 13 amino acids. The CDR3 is CASSLTGPNEQFF. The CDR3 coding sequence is TGTGCCAGCAGCTTAACAGGCCCCAATGAGCAGTTCTTC.

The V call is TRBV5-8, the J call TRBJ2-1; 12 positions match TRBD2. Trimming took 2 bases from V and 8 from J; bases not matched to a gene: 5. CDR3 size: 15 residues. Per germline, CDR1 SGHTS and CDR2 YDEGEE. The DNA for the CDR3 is TGTGCCAGCAGCTTCGGCCTAGCGGGAGGGGATGAGCAGTTCTTC. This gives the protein CASSFGLAGGDEQFF.

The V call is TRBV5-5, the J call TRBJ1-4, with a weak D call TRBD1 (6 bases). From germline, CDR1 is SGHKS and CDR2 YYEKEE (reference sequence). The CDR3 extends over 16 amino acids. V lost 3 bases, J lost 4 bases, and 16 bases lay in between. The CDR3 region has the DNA TGTGCCAGCAGCTCCGGACAGACAAGAGATAATGAAAAACTGTTTTTT. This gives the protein CASSSGQTRDNEKLFF.

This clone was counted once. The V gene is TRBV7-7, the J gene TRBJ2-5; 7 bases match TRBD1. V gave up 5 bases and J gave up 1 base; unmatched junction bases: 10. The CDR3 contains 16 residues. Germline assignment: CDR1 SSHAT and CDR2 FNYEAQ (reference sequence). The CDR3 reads CASSLSSGTAQETQYF. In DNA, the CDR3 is TGTGCCAGCAGCCTGTCGTCCGGGACAGCCCAAGAGACCCAGTACTTC.

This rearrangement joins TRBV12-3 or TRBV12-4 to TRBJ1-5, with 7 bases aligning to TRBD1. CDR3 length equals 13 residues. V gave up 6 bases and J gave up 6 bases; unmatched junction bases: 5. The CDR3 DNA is TGTGCCAGCAGCAAACAGGGGATTCAGCCCCAGCATTTT. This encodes CASSKQGIQPQHF.

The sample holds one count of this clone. Here the CDR3 reads CASTQGVLYGYTF. The DNA for the CDR3 is TGTGCCAGCACCCAAGGGGTCCTCTATGGCTACACCTTC. This chain connects TRBV5-5 to TRBJ1-2, with D possibly matching TRBD1 (5 bases). V gave up 6 bases and J gave up 4 bases, with 13 bases separating them. The CDR3 totals 13 residues. Looked up from germline, CDR1 is SGHKS and CDR2 is YYEKEE (reference sequence).

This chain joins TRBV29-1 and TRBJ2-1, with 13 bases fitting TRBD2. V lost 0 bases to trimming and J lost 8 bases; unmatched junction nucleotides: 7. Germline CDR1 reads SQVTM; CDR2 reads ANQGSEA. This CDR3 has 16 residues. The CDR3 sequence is CSVEDGTSGIADEQFF. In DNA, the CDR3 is TGCAGCGTTGAAGATGGGACTAGCGGGATCGCGGATGAGCAGTTCTTC.

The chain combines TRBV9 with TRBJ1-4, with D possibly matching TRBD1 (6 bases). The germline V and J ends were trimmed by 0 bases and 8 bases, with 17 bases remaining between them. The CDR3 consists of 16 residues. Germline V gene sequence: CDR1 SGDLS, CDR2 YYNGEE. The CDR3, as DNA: TGTGCCAGCAGCGTAGATACAGGGAAAATTGGGGAAAAACTGTTTTTT. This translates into CASSVDTGKIGEKLFF.

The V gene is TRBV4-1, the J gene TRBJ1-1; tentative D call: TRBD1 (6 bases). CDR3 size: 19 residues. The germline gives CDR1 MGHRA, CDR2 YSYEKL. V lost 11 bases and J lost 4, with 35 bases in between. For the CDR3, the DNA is TGCGCCCCCAGCCAACTCTGGGGGGGGCGCATTATAAAGGGCACTGAAGCTTTCTTT. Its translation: CAPSQLWGGRIIKGTEAFF.

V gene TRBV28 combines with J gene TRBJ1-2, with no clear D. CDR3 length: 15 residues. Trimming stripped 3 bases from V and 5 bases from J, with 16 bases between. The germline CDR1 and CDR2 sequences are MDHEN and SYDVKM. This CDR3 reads CASSLGWGGGYGYTF. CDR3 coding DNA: TGTGCCAGCAGTTTGGGGTGGGGTGGAGGTTATGGCTACACCTTC.

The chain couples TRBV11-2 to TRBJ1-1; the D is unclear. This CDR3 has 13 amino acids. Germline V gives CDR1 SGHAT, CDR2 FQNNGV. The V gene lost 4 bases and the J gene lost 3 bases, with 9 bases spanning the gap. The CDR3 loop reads CASSSPPDTEAFF. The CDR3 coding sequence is TGTGCCAGCAGCTCCCCCCCCGACACTGAAGCTTTCTTT.

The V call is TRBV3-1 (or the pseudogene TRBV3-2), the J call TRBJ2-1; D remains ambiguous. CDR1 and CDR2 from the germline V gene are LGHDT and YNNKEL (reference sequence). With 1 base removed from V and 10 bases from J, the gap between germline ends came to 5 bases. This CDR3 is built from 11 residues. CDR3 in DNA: TGTGCCAGCAGCCAAGCGACAGAGCAGTTCTTC. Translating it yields CASSQATEQFF.

The CDR3 here is CASSFERASYNEQFF. CDR3 bases: TGCGCCAGCAGCTTCGAGCGGGCGTCCTACAATGAGCAGTTCTTC. This chain links TRBV5-1 with TRBJ2-1; a possible D gene is TRBD2 (6 bases). The CDR3 contains 15 residues. Germline CDR1 is SGHRS and CDR2 is YFSETQ. Trimming cost V 2 bases and J 1 base, with 10 bases left between them.

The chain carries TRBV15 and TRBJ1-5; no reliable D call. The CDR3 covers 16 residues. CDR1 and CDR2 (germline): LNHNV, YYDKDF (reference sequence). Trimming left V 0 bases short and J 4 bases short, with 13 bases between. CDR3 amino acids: CATSRDLQHSNQPQHF. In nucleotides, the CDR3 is TGTGCCACCAGCAGAGATCTACAGCATAGTAATCAGCCCCAGCATTTT.

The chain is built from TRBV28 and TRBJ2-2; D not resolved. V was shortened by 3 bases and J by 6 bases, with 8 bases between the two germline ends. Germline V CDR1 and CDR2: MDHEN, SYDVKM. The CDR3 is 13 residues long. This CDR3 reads CASSFSVPGELFF. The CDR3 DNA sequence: TGTGCCAGCAGTTTTTCAGTCCCCGGGGAGCTGTTTTTT.

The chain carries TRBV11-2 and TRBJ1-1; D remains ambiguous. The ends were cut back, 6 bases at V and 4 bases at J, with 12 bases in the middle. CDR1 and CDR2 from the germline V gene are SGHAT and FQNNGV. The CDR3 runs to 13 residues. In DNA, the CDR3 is TGTGCCAGCAGACTCTCCTTGAGCACTGAAGCTTTCTTT. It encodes CASRLSLSTEAFF.